The 25 T cell receptor beta chains in this list originate from one sample, sequenced in a study of blood T cell repertoires in COVID-19. The method was immunoSEQ multiplex PCR; TCRdb's version includes in-frame clones alone and lacks a portion of them. The data hold about 34,000 clones, with over 60% observed a single time. The source material was peripheral blood. The receptors were sampled from a human donor in a cohort sampled during active COVID-19.

V usage is TRBV6-6 and J usage is TRBJ2-3; D gene unclear. Germline-derived CDR1 and CDR2 are MNHNY and SVGAGI (reference sequence). This CDR3 contains 16 residues. V dropped 4 bases and J dropped 1 base, with 15 bases sitting between them. CDR3 nucleotide sequence: TGTGCCAGCAGTTCCAAGTCGAGAAGAGGCACAGATACGCAGTATTTT. Its translation: CASSSKSRRGTDTQYF.

In this sample, this clone turned up a few times. This rearrangement joins TRBV27 to TRBJ2-7, with unresolved D. Looked up from germline, CDR1 is MNHEY and CDR2 is SMNVEV (reference sequence). Trimming removed 8 bases from V and 1 base from J, with 24 bases in between. The CDR3 consists of 17 residues. CDR3 in amino acids: CASAARQFPVMSYEQYF. CDR3 coding DNA: TGTGCCAGCGCCGCTAGGCAGTTTCCGGTAATGTCCTACGAGCAGTACTTC.

A single count supports this clone. This chain uses TRBV4-2 with TRBJ2-2, with D possibly TRBD2 on 5 matching bases. CDR1 is LGHNA, CDR2 YNFKEQ, per germline. The CDR3 sequence is 14 residues long. V lost 4 bases, J lost 1 base, and 7 bases lay in between. The CDR3 DNA reads TGTGCCAGCAGCCTTGGACTGAACACCGGGGAGCTGTTTTTT. Residues: CASSLGLNTGELFF.

This chain uses TRBV6-2 or TRBV6-3 with TRBJ2-7, with TRBD2 identical over 12 bases. Trimming removed 5 bases from V and 5 bases from J; junction bases left unmatched: 10. CDR1 and CDR2 (germline): MNHEY, SVGEGT. CDR3 size: 16 residues. The CDR3 here is CASSPLAGGSRNEQYF. In nucleotides, the CDR3 is TGTGCCAGCAGTCCACTAGCGGGAGGAAGTAGAAACGAGCAGTACTTC.

V usage is TRBV7-9 and J usage is TRBJ2-2; 14 bases fit TRBD2. The CDR3 is 18 amino acids. The junction had 5 bases not matched to a gene; V was cut back by 5 bases and J by 0 bases. From germline, CDR1 is SEHNR and CDR2 FQNEAQ (reference sequence). CDR3 nucleotides: TGTGCCAGCAGCGGCGGGACTAGCGGGGGTGCGAACACCGGGGAGCTGTTTTTT. It yields the protein CASSGGTSGGANTGELFF.

The chain combines TRBV30 with TRBJ2-5; the match to TRBD2 covers 16 bases. CDR3 size: 16 residues. The ends lost 3 bases at V and 9 bases at J; junction bases unmatched: 10. CDR1 is GTSNPN and CDR2 is SVGIG in the germline V gene (reference sequence). CDR3 DNA sequence: TGTGCCTGGAGCACCGGGACTAGCGGGGGGGCCAGGGCCCAGTACTTC. Residues: CAWSTGTSGGARAQYF.

The chain recombines TRBV5-1 with TRBJ2-7, with TRBD1 matching over 7 bases. J was trimmed by 3 bases and V by 3 bases; bases with no gene match: 6. This CDR3 has 14 residues. The germline V gene encodes CDR1 SGHRS and CDR2 YFSETQ. The CDR3 loop reads CASSSRQGNYEQYF. In nucleotides, the CDR3 is TGCGCCAGCAGCTCCCGACAGGGTAACTACGAGCAGTACTTC.

This sequence joins TRBV5-1 and TRBJ2-7; D possibly corresponds to TRBD1 (5 bases). The CDR3 totals 13 residues. Trimming cost V 0 bases and J 2 bases, with 6 bases left between them. Germline CDR1 SGHRS, CDR2 YFSETQ. CDR3 region: CASSLEGPYEQYF. For the CDR3, the DNA is TGCGCCAGCAGCTTGGAGGGGCCCTACGAGCAGTACTTC.

V usage is TRBV30 and J usage is TRBJ1-3; 9 bases align to TRBD1. V lost 5 bases, J lost 0 bases, and 17 bases stayed unmatched. This CDR3 spans 19 amino acids. CDR1 is GTSNPN, CDR2 SVGIG, per germline (reference sequence). CDR3 DNA: TGTGCCTGGGGCGGCCGGGACAGGGAATATTCAGACTCTGGAAACACCATATATTTT. Amino acids: CAWGGRDREYSDSGNTIYF. The full variable domain, with the rest looked up from reference TRBV30 and TRBJ1-3, is SQTIHQWPATLVQPVGSPLSLECTVEGTSNPNLYWYRQAAGRGLQLLFYSVGIGQISSEVPQNLSASRPQDRQFILSSKKLLLSDSGFYLCAWGGRDREYSDSGNTIYFGEGSWLTVV.

The chain combines TRBV19 with TRBJ2-2; maybe TRBD1 (5 bases). The length of the CDR3 is 13 residues. The V and J ends lost 10 bases and 5 bases respectively, with 14 bases between them. CDR1 is LNHDA and CDR2 is SQIVND in the germline V gene (reference sequence). The CDR3 coding sequence is TGTGCCACCGCATTCAGGGTTACCGGGGAGCTGTTTTTT. Translating it yields CATAFRVTGELFF.

This sequence joins TRBV9 and TRBJ2-7; 7 positions agree with TRBD2. The germline CDR1 and CDR2 sequences are SGDLS and YYNGEE. Germline trimming cut 0 bases from V and 1 base from J; bases unmatched to any gene: 7. This CDR3 spans 16 amino acids. In nucleotides, the CDR3 is TGTGCCAGCAGCGTAGAGGGAGGGTCTCGGTCCTACGAGCAGTACTTC. Residues: CASSVEGGSRSYEQYF. Supplemented by reference TRBV9 and TRBJ2-7, the full variable domain reads DSGVTQTPKHLITATGQRVTLRCSPRSGDLSVYWYQQSLDQGLQFLIQYYNGEERAKGNILERFSAQQFPDLHSELNLSSLELGDSALYFCASSVEGGSRSYEQYFGPGTRLTVT.

In its sample, this clone was seen a few times. The CDR3 DNA sequence: TGTGCCTGGAGGATCAGGGGCCACGAGCAGTACTTC. Its protein product is CAWRIRGHEQYF. V usage is TRBV30 and J usage is TRBJ2-7; TRBD1 might be the D (6 bases). V was clipped by 3 bases and J by 5 bases, with 11 bases between them. The CDR3 loop spans 12 amino acids. CDR1 is GTSNPN, CDR2 SVGIG, per germline (reference sequence).

The chain couples TRBV5-1 to TRBJ1-6, with D possibly TRBD1 on 6 matching bases. Trimming removed 0 bases from V and 9 bases from J, with 25 bases in between. This CDR3 is built from 19 residues. Germline lookup yields CDR1 SGHRS and CDR2 YFSETQ. The CDR3 loop reads CASSLEVRGRGAIGSPLHF. CDR3 nucleotides: TGCGCCAGCAGCTTGGAAGTCCGTGGTCGGGGGGCAATAGGTTCACCCCTCCACTTT.

The gene calls are TRBV28 and TRBJ1-5, with 11 bases identical to TRBD1. Germline V lookup: CDR1 MDHEN, CDR2 SYDVKM. The CDR3 contains 22 residues. With V trimmed by 3 bases and J by 6 bases, 25 bases remained unmatched. CDR3 coding DNA: TGTGCCAGCAGTTTCTTTATTTACGTAGACGGGACAGGGGGAACTAGAAGTCAGCCCCAGCATTTT. Translated, it gives CASSFFIYVDGTGGTRSQPQHF.

The J gene is TRBJ1-2, the V gene TRBV2; D is perhaps TRBD1 (5 bases). CDR3 length: 14 amino acids. With 2 bases removed from V and 5 bases from J, the gap between germline ends came to 12 bases. The germline V gene encodes CDR1 SNHLY and CDR2 FYNNEI. In DNA form, the CDR3 reads TGTGCCAGCAGTGAAAGTAACGGGGGATATGGCTACACCTTC. It yields the protein CASSESNGGYGYTF.

The chain employs TRBV15 and TRBJ2-3, with a possible D match to TRBD2 (6 bases). Trimming removed 0 bases from V and 0 bases from J, with 13 bases in between. Germline V gives CDR1 LNHNV, CDR2 YYDKDF (reference sequence). The CDR3 is made up of 17 amino acids. The CDR3 loop reads CATSRDSLGGSTDTQYF. The CDR3, as DNA: TGTGCCACCAGCAGAGACTCTCTTGGGGGGAGCACAGATACGCAGTATTTT.

The chain combines TRBV3-1 (or the pseudogene TRBV3-2) with TRBJ2-5, with 7 bases that match TRBD1. The J segment lost 4 bases and the V segment lost 1 base, leaving 9 bases of the junction unmatched. Germline V gives CDR1 LGHDT, CDR2 YNNKEL (reference sequence). CDR3 size: 16 residues. The CDR3, as DNA: TGTGCCAGCAGCCAAGTACAGGGGTCGTTAAGAGAGACCCAGTACTTC. It codes for CASSQVQGSLRETQYF.

This CDR3 reads CASSWGGTVDEQFF. CDR3 sequence (DNA): TGTGCCAGTAGTTGGGGAGGGACGGTCGATGAGCAGTTCTTC. The gene calls are TRBV19 and TRBJ2-1; 7 nucleotides match TRBD2. CDR1 is LNHDA and CDR2 is SQIVND in the germline V gene (reference sequence). The CDR3 spans 14 residues. V was clipped by 5 bases and J by 8 bases; unmatched bases: 9.

V and J are TRBV5-5 and TRBJ1-1; D is unclear. The CDR3 runs to 14 residues. The germline gives CDR1 SGHKS, CDR2 YYEKEE (reference sequence). The V end was cut by 1 base, the J end by 3 bases, with 10 bases between. The CDR3 DNA is TGTGCCAGCAGCTTGTTAAGCATGGACACTGAAGCTTTCTTT. The encoded protein is CASSLLSMDTEAFF.

The chain combines TRBV27 with TRBJ1-5; no reliable D call. The CDR3 length is 14 residues. Trimming left V 2 bases short and J 6 bases short, with 11 bases between. Germline V gives CDR1 MNHEY, CDR2 SMNVEV (reference sequence). The DNA of the CDR3 is TGTGCCAGCAGTTTAAGGTGGGCCGGTCAGCCCCAGCATTTT. This gives the protein CASSLRWAGQPQHF.

The chain is built from TRBV29-1 and TRBJ2-1, with a possible D match to TRBD1 (6 bases). Per the germline V gene, CDR1 is SQVTM and CDR2 is ANQGSEA. Trimming took off 6 bases at V and 7 bases at J, with 16 bases between the two ends. The CDR3 totals 13 residues. The CDR3 is CSVWWGRGNEQFF. CDR3 DNA sequence: TGCAGCGTCTGGTGGGGGCGCGGTAATGAGCAGTTCTTC.

This clone has just a few counts. The chain uses TRBV15 and TRBJ2-2; a weak D match, TRBD2 (5 bases). Germline CDR1 is LNHNV and CDR2 is YYDKDF (reference sequence). The CDR3 is made up of 14 amino acids. V lost 5 bases and J 4 bases, leaving 11 bases between the germline ends. The CDR3 sequence: CATSPARATGELFF. The CDR3 region has the DNA TGTGCCACCAGCCCGGCGAGGGCCACCGGGGAGCTGTTTTTT. Full variable domain (remainder filled in from reference TRBV15 and TRBJ2-2): DAMVIQNPRYQVTQFGKPVTLSCSQTLNHNVMYWYQQKSSQAPKLLFHYYDKDFNNEADTPDNFQSRRPNTSFCFLDIRSPGLGDTAMYLCATSPARATGELFFGEGSRLTVL.

The chain links TRBV7-2 to TRBJ2-5; D perhaps matches TRBD2 (6 bases). The CDR3 consists of 14 residues. Germline V gene sequence: CDR1 SGHTA, CDR2 FQGNSA. With 6 bases removed from V and 3 bases from J, the gap between germline ends came to 14 bases. The DNA of the CDR3 is TGTGCCAGCAGGCCGGGACTTAACAAAGAGACCCAGTACTTC. It codes for CASRPGLNKETQYF.

Comment on this clone: This may be a read error: a much more frequent sequence differs by one nucleotide. The V and J genes are TRBV10-1 and TRBJ2-5, with unresolved D. Trimming pared 3 bases from V and 6 bases from J, leaving 14 bases between. The CDR3 covers 14 residues. Germline V gives CDR1 WNHNN, CDR2 SYGVQD (reference sequence). CDR3 sequence: CASSEGDKVKTQYF. CDR3 in DNA: TGCGCCAGCAGTGAAGGCGACAAGGTGAAGACCCAGTACTTC.

This clone has a handful of counts. The gene calls are TRBV5-4 and TRBJ1-4; 8 positions match TRBD1. This CDR3 is 15 amino acids long. Germline values: CDR1 SGHNT, CDR2 YYREEE (reference sequence). Trimming cost V 4 bases and J 4 bases; bases outside gene matches: 6. The CDR3 DNA reads as TGTGCCAGCAGCAATAACAGGGGGATTAATGAAAAACTGTTTTTT. This translates into CASSNNRGINEKLFF.